The clone carrying this TCR beta chain has only one observation. The data belong to a study of OX40 agonist ivuxolimab in advanced cancers. V lost 5 bases, J lost 3 bases, and 10 bases lay in between. The CDR3 loop spans 13 amino acids. Germline CDR1 and CDR2: SNHLY and FYNNEI. Generated by immunoSEQ multiplex PCR, the TCRdb table keeps only in-frame clones and is missing some. The sample has 50,000 to 70,000 clones; around 93% are singletons. This sequence joins TRBV2 and TRBJ2-5; D is unclear. The specimen comprised CD4+ or CD8+ T cells sorted from blood, sampled in a trial of the OX40 agonist ivuxolimab. The receptor was isolated from an adult with an advanced solid tumor such as melanoma, head and neck, liver or kidney cancer. The CDR3 bases are TGTGCCAGCAGTTCGTCAGGCGAAGAGACCCAGTACTTC. It is translated as CASSSSGEETQYF.